These 16 T cell receptor beta chains were all obtained from the same sample, sequenced in a study of T cells in Graves' hyperthyroidism and ophthalmopathy. RNA transcripts served as the template for amplifying TCR beta CDR3 regions. The TCR CDR3 first-round RT-PCR relied on the HTBI primer set. TCRdb processed the multiplex PCR reads anew with MiXCR; each CDR3 protein has one entry. Of over 300,000 distinct CDR3 sequences detected, over 11% appear once; the ten largest clones hold about 11%. Input material: blood. These receptors all stem from a woman in her sixties with Graves' hyperthyroidism.

The table lists this clonotype with many counts. This chain joins TRBV11-2 and TRBJ2-7; D call uncertain. V lost 8 bases to trimming and J lost 1 base, with 15 bases between them. Germline assignment: CDR1 SGHAT and CDR2 FQNNGV. This CDR3 spans 14 amino acids. CDR3 nucleotide sequence: TGTGCCAGCGTACCAATGTTATGGTCCTACGAGCAGTACTTC. Its translation is CASVPMLWSYEQYF.

This clonotype was found many times. This chain connects TRBV11-3 to TRBJ2-3, with 13 bases lining up with TRBD2. Trimming removed 9 bases from V and 2 bases from J; junction bases left unmatched: 8. Germline CDR1 reads SGHNT; CDR2 reads YENEEA. This CDR3 spans 16 amino acids. CDR3 residues: CASGTSGDGTTDTQYF. The DNA of the CDR3 is TGTGCCAGTGGGACTAGCGGGGACGGGACCACAGATACGCAGTATTTT.

The rearrangement uses TRBV10-3 and TRBJ2-3, with D possibly matching TRBD1 (6 bases). V gave up 10 bases and J gave up 1 base, with 15 bases separating them. Germline assignment: CDR1 ENHRY and CDR2 SYGVKD. CDR3 length: 14 residues. In DNA, the CDR3 is TGTGCCACGAACAGGGATCGGGGCACAGATACGCAGTATTTT. It yields the protein CATNRDRGTDTQYF.

This clonotype was recorded many times. The rearrangement links TRBV6-5 to TRBJ1-1; unclear D gene. V lost 0 bases, J lost 2 bases, and 16 bases lay in between. The germline V gene has CDR1 MNHEY and CDR2 SVGAGI. This CDR3 region has 17 residues. CDR3 sequence: CASSYSMVGGRNTEAFF. In DNA form, the CDR3 reads TGTGCCAGCAGTTACTCGATGGTAGGCGGGCGAAACACTGAAGCTTTCTTT.

In its sample, this clonotype was seen once. This sequence joins TRBV7-2 and TRBJ2-5; TRBD1 or TRBD2 may be the D gene (6 bases each). This CDR3 has 14 amino acids. Germline assignment: CDR1 SGHTA and CDR2 FQGNSA. Trimming removed 1 base at V and 9 bases at J, with 15 bases between. The CDR3 bases are TGTGCCAGCAGCTTAGGACGGGGGCCCCCGGCCCAGTACTTC. It specifies CASSLGRGPPAQYF.

The chain employs TRBV19 and TRBJ2-7; 12 nucleotides line up with TRBD2. The CDR3 covers 18 residues. The germline V gene has CDR1 LNHDA and CDR2 SQIVND (reference sequence). Trimming took 5 bases from V and 4 from J; bases not matched to a gene: 15. CDR3 bases: TGTGCCAGTAGTGTACAGGGACGATCCGGGACTAGCGGGTACGAGCAGTACTTC. Its protein product is CASSVQGRSGTSGYEQYF.

This clonotype was seen at least ten times. The chain joins TRBV19 to TRBJ2-3; TRBD2 matches at 14 bases. Losses at the gene ends were 3 bases for V and 7 bases for J; bases not matched to a gene: 3. CDR1 is LNHDA and CDR2 is SQIVND in the germline V gene (reference sequence). The CDR3 sequence is 15 residues long. This CDR3 reads CASSIGLAGGYTQYF. The CDR3 DNA reads as TGTGCCAGTAGTATCGGACTAGCGGGAGGTTATACGCAGTATTTT.

This clonotype was recorded a few times. This chain joins TRBV6-1 and TRBJ1-1; 9 positions agree with TRBD1. This CDR3 region has 17 residues. CDR1 MNHNS and CDR2 SASEGT come from the germline V gene. The ends lost 5 bases at V and 1 base at J; junction bases unmatched: 11. The CDR3, as DNA: TGTGCCAGCAGTCGACCGGGACAGGGTTCGACGAACACTGAAGCTTTCTTT. This gives the protein CASSRPGQGSTNTEAFF.

This clonotype was found many times. The genes are TRBV2 and TRBJ2-1; 8 bases line up with TRBD2. The CDR3 runs to 14 residues. V gave up 5 bases and J gave up 7 bases; unmatched junction bases: 7. Germline values: CDR1 SNHLY, CDR2 FYNNEI. The chain's CDR3 is CASSRREEGNEQFF. The CDR3 DNA reads TGTGCCAGCAGTAGGCGGGAGGAGGGTAATGAGCAGTTCTTC. The full variable domain, in which reference TRBV2 and TRBJ2-1 provide the parts outside the CDR3, is EPEVTQTPSHQVTQMGQEVILRCVPISNHLYFYWYRQILGQKVEFLVSFYNNEISEKSEIFDDQFSVERPDGSNFTLKIRSTKLEDSAMYFCASSRREEGNEQFFGPGTRLTVL.

The sample holds a few counts of this clonotype. V and J are TRBV19 and TRBJ2-5; D tentatively reads TRBD1 or TRBD2 (5 bases each). V lost 3 bases and J 5 bases, leaving 16 bases between the germline ends. The CDR3 consists of 15 residues. Germline-derived CDR1 and CDR2 are LNHDA and SQIVND (reference sequence). CDR3 amino acids: CASSMGQGAGETQYF. For the CDR3, the DNA is TGTGCCAGTAGTATGGGGCAGGGAGCTGGTGAGACCCAGTACTTC. The variable domain in full, completed from reference TRBV19 and TRBJ2-5, reads DGGITQSPKYLFRKEGQNVTLSCEQNLNHDAMYWYRQDPGQGLRLIYYSQIVNDFQKGDIAEGYSVSREKKESFPLTVTSAQKNPTAFYLCASSMGQGAGETQYFGPGTRLLVL.

This clonotype was picked up many times. This rearrangement joins TRBV29-1 to TRBJ1-2; no reliable D call. CDR3 length: 14 amino acids. The germline V and J ends were trimmed by 0 bases and 8 bases, with 16 bases remaining between them. Germline V gene lookup returns CDR1 SQVTM and CDR2 ANQGSEA. CDR3 DNA sequence: TGCAGCGTTGAAGATCAAGGACCGAGTCTGGGCTACACCTTC. Encoded protein: CSVEDQGPSLGYTF. Supplemented by reference TRBV29-1 and TRBJ1-2, the full variable domain reads SAVISQKPSRDICQRGTSLTIQCQVDSQVTMMFWYRQQPGQSLTLIATANQGSEATYESGFVIDKFPISRPNLTFSTLTVSNMSPEDSSIYLCSVEDQGPSLGYTFGSGTRLTVV.

This clonotype was counted only a few times. This sequence joins TRBV29-1 and TRBJ1-3, with a tentative D call TRBD1 (5 bases). In germline, CDR1 is SQVTM, CDR2 ANQGSEA. The CDR3 is 12 amino acids. V was clipped by 6 bases and J by 4 bases, with 10 bases between them. The DNA of the CDR3 is TGCAGCGTGGGACTCCTCGGAAACACCATATATTTT. It is translated as CSVGLLGNTIYF.

This clonotype was observed at least ten times. CDR3 in DNA: TGTGCCAACCATACGACTAGCGGGAGGGCCGGGTCCTACGAGCAGTACTTC. This sequence encodes CANHTTSGRAGSYEQYF. The chain combines TRBV28 with TRBJ2-7, with 14 nucleotides matching TRBD2. CDR3 length: 17 amino acids. The germline V gene encodes CDR1 MDHEN and CDR2 SYDVKM. Trimming removed 10 bases from V and 1 base from J; junction bases left unmatched: 12.

This clonotype was detected ten times or more. The rearrangement links TRBV7-9 to TRBJ2-1; TRBD1 matches 9 bases. The germline V gene has CDR1 SEHNR and CDR2 FQNEAQ (reference sequence). The CDR3 is made up of 15 amino acids. V lost 0 bases to trimming and J lost 5 bases; unmatched junction nucleotides: 2. This CDR3 is CASSLARDRDNEQFF. The CDR3, as DNA: TGTGCCAGCAGCTTAGCGAGGGACAGGGACAATGAGCAGTTCTTC.

This clonotype occurred many times. The CDR3 DNA reads as TGTGCCAGCAGCTCTCTACGGGCCGGGACCCAGTACTTC. Protein product: CASSSLRAGTQYF. The J gene is TRBJ2-5, the V gene TRBV13; D gene ambiguous. Germline V gene lookup returns CDR1 PRHDT and CDR2 FYEKMQ (reference sequence). This CDR3 is 13 amino acids long. Trimming took 4 bases from V and 7 from J, leaving 13 bases between them.

This clonotype was detected only a few times. The gene calls are TRBV6-2 or TRBV6-3 and TRBJ2-4; D uncertain. Germline V gene data show CDR1 as MNHEY and CDR2 as SVGEGT. CDR3 size: 14 residues. V was pared by 3 bases and J by 1 base, with 7 bases between. CDR3 sequence reads: CASSYSSAKNIQYF. CDR3 nucleotides: TGTGCCAGCAGTTATAGCTCGGCCAAAAACATTCAGTACTTC.